Listed here is a single T cell receptor beta chain. These data originate in a study of blood T cells in healthy people across ages. Combining a sample-barcoded 5' primer with a J-beta primer mix, a second PCR ran for roughly 7 to 11 cycles. TCRdb re-called the 5' RACE reads with MiXCR, one entry per CDR3 protein. The sample consists of over 750,000 distinct CDR3 sequences, approximately 25% of them appearing once. Trimming at V came to 5 bases and at J to 6 bases, leaving 7 bases not matched to a gene. CDR3 size: 13 residues. Germline CDR1 and CDR2: SQVTM and ANQGSEA. The sample also formed part of further work on T cells of mothers and their children. Per that study: Per 15 ul, 1.5 ug of RNA was used, with all extracted RNA going into cDNA synthesis.

V and J are TRBV29-1 and TRBJ1-1, with 9 bases matching TRBD1. The sequenced material came from blood. The receptor was derived from a boy between 5 and 17 years old in good health. CDR3 protein: CSVTGGEVAEAFF. The CDR3 DNA reads as TGCAGCGTTACAGGGGGCGAAGTGGCTGAAGCTTTCTTT.